This T cell receptor beta chain was captured by sequencing in a study of shared clonotypes between healthy human individuals. Libraries were prepared by immunoSEQ multiplex PCR; TCRdb keeps only in-frame clonotypes and omits some of them. The sample yields about 110,000 clones, 68% seen once. V lost 5 bases and J 1 base, leaving 13 bases between the germline ends. The V gene's germline CDR1 is MNHEY and CDR2 SMNVEV (reference sequence). This CDR3 comprises 15 residues. The TCR comes from a young woman in good health. What was sequenced was memory CD8+ T cells sorted from blood. Regarding subset: CD45RO+ cells pooled with CCR7-negative TemRA cells. The chain links TRBV27 to TRBJ2-3; weak D call: TRBD1 (6 bases). The CDR3 loop is CASSINPGGTDTQYF. Here the CDR3 DNA reads TGTGCCAGCAGTATCAATCCAGGGGGCACAGATACGCAGTATTTT.